These 7 T cell receptor beta chains came from one sample sequenced in a study of blood T cell repertoires in COVID-19. Profiled with immunoSEQ multiplex PCR; TCRdb holds only in-frame clones, not every one. The data contain about 110,000 clones, about four fifths of them singletons. The sequenced sample consisted of peripheral blood. The receptors here all came from a woman aged 55-69 years with acute or convalescent COVID-19.

The chain carries TRBV19 and TRBJ2-3; 7 nucleotides line up with TRBD1. In germline, CDR1 is LNHDA, CDR2 SQIVND (reference sequence). The CDR3 covers 15 residues. Unmatched junction bases numbered 5, after V lost 1 base and J lost 4 bases. The CDR3 region is CASSIAGQEADTQYF. The DNA for the CDR3 is TGTGCCAGTAGTATAGCCGGACAGGAGGCAGATACGCAGTATTTT.

The chain links TRBV5-1 to TRBJ1-1; D is undetermined. This CDR3 spans 15 amino acids. V lost 2 bases and J 6 bases, leaving 17 bases between the germline ends. The germline CDR1 and CDR2 sequences are SGHRS and YFSETQ. This CDR3 reads CASSLTPGSDPEAFF. CDR3 nucleotides: TGCGCCAGCAGCTTAACCCCCGGGTCAGACCCTGAAGCTTTCTTT.

This chain joins TRBV4-2 and TRBJ2-7, with D perhaps TRBD1 (6 bases). Germline V gene sequence: CDR1 LGHNA, CDR2 YNFKEQ. The CDR3 runs 15 residues. V lost 0 bases and J lost 7, with 16 bases in between. The CDR3 is CASSQEGPGAREQYF. The CDR3 coding sequence is TGTGCCAGCAGCCAAGAAGGCCCAGGGGCTCGAGAGCAGTACTTC.

V usage is TRBV6-1 and J usage is TRBJ2-7; D possibly corresponds to TRBD2 (6 bases). CDR3 length equals 15 residues. Trimming cost V 3 bases and J 0 bases, with 12 bases left between them. Germline V gene data show CDR1 as MNHNS and CDR2 as SASEGT. The CDR3 sequence is CASSEVGGNSYEQYF. The CDR3 DNA is TGTGCCAGCAGTGAGGTCGGCGGGAACTCCTACGAGCAGTACTTC.

CDR3 nucleotide sequence: TGTGCCAGCAGCAAAGGGGCTCGATTTCGCTCTGGAAACACCATATATTTT. Translating it yields CASSKGARFRSGNTIYF. V gene TRBV21-1 combines with J gene TRBJ1-3; TRBD1, as called in the table, went unchecked against the DNA. TRBV21-1 is classified as a pseudogene. The CDR3 consists of 17 residues.

This sequence joins TRBV2 and TRBJ2-7, with a possible D match to TRBD1 (5 bases). This CDR3 comprises 15 residues. V lost 5 bases, J lost 5 bases, and 19 bases lay in between. Germline values: CDR1 SNHLY, CDR2 FYNNEI. The CDR3 loop reads CASSLGPRVSHEQYF. As DNA, the CDR3 is TGTGCCAGCAGTTTGGGCCCCAGGGTATCCCACGAGCAGTACTTC.

The chain is built from TRBV28 and TRBJ2-7; TRBD2 aligns across 8 bases. The V segment lost 7 bases and the J segment 6 bases; nucleotides outside the gene matches: 14. This CDR3 has 15 residues. Germline CDR1 MDHEN, CDR2 SYDVKM. The CDR3 DNA reads TGTGCCAGCACCCCAACGGGACTAGATGTTCCCGAGCAGTACTTC. It yields the protein CASTPTGLDVPEQYF.